This paragraph reports one T cell receptor (beta chain). What this receptor recognizes is not known. Nothing much larger sits one base from this clone, and base qualities are not available. These data originate in a study of cytomegalovirus exposure and HLA in healthy donors (dated by TCRdb to about 2017). Context from the whole study: An earlier analysis of roughly 630 of the donors reported 250 to 350 Gb of sequence data and 100 million to 130 million unique TCR beta sequences from 150 million to 200 million T cells. Along with the approximately 670-subject first cohort, a separate validation cohort of 120 different subjects was used. In a later genetic analysis, genome-wide SNP genotypes for about three fifths of the roughly 670 donors were used, and that subset was treated as a discovery cohort. On average, about 200,000 unique TCR beta nucleotide sequences were sequenced per donor among a few hundred genotyped donors of the cohort, with around 19% of those sequences being non-productive. Alongside the repertoire data, information on donor age, sex, ethnicity and CMV serostatus was compiled. The study aimed to test whether signatures of past pathogen exposure could be identified by cataloging public T cell receptors. Roughly 320 gigabases of sequencing data and 70 million to 100 million unique TCR sequences made up an early release that covered several hundred HLA-typed donors. Of the 300 to 500 genotyped donors, roughly 76% were placed in the genetic ancestry cluster associated with self-reported Caucasian donors. High-throughput TCR immunosequencing, statistical association of individual TCRs with disease status, and machine learning were combined to predict cytomegalovirus infection status. Five DR-DQ haplotypes were handled as single units for association and clustering because linkage in the cohort was strong. HLA typing covered class I and class II loci at four-digit resolution. The number of typed donors differed by locus: roughly 620-630 for A, B, C, DRB1 and DQB1; some 500 for DQA1; fewer than 610 for DPA1; and about 470 for DPB1. In the later analysis, no new phenotypic data were used to find candidate immune exposures; instead, reliance was placed on TCR beta sequences and their occurrence across donors. All discovery cohort repertoires had been generated on a single sequencing platform. Using immunosequencing, the study profiled T cell repertoires from about 620 subjects and related those repertoires to cytomegalovirus serostatus. An earlier analysis of a few hundred of the donors applied high-throughput TCR beta sequencing to assess whether each TCR beta V gene segment acted as functional or pseudogenic. To study patterns of TCR occurrence, a later analysis re-analyzed previously published TCR beta repertoires from just over 650 donors and added high-resolution HLA genotyping.

The investigation overall reported the following: Compared with equally common non-associated chains, HLA-associated TCR beta chains in a later analysis were more clonally expanded and had lower generation probabilities. The study gave a list of 150 to 200 TCR beta chains associated with cytomegalovirus. In vitro tests confirmed that a few of the cytomegalovirus-associated TCR beta chains recognize cytomegalovirus antigens. Most TCR sequences were observed very rarely across donors, whereas some public TCRs were present in many individuals. A later genetic analysis associated a missense DCLRE1C variant with V-gene and J-gene trimming of TCR beta chains, and an independent cohort replicated the association. In a later analysis, several top co-occurrence clusters were reported to appear linked to parvovirus B19, influenza, CMV and Epstein-Barr virus. HLA typing was unavailable for some donors at each locus, so association tests used only the typed subset. When HLA alleles, especially DR and DQ, strongly co-occurred, TCR associations were difficult to assign to individual alleles. In an earlier analysis of some 500 of the donors, most TCR beta V segments appeared in productive rearrangements about 90% or about 30% of the time, broadly matching IMGT annotations. A later analysis associated about 17,000 TCR beta sequences with specific HLA alleles at a false discovery rate of 0.05. A group of highly shared sequence variants was considered likely to be a technical artifact of the sequencing pipeline. A later analysis found that most CMV-associated TCR beta chains appeared HLA-restricted, with HLA associations seemingly driven largely by CMV exposure. A further reported finding was that TCR beta sequences accurately predicted the HLA-A and HLA-B alleles for most subjects in the first cohort. The authors suggested that the approach could potentially be generalized to other disease states and immunological phenotypes. Compared with the 666-donor mean, donors in an Asian-associated ancestry cluster had fewer N-insertions in productive TCRs, according to a later genetic analysis. The classifier was reported to diagnose cytomegalovirus status with high specificity and sensitivity in both the original cohort and the validation cohort. In a later analysis, TCR association rates were found to vary across HLA loci, with the most associated TCRs seen for DRB1 alleles and the fewest for HLA-C alleles. Sequencing depth was assumed to be roughly uniform across donors in the presence/absence analyses, though that assumption may not hold. The cohort was sequenced for TCR beta chains only, and without alpha or paired-chain data the features that could be detected were limited. The earlier analysis of a few hundred of the donors excluded seventeen rarely observed V segments, including chromosome 9 orphons, because counts were too low. For the cohort, immune exposure information was limited to CMV serostatus. Correlated functional status among segregating V segments might be attributable to linkage disequilibrium, but an unknown experimental factor could not be ruled out. The 87-base-pair reads could not distinguish some IMGT-functional V segments, including TRBV6-2 and TRBV6-3, so those segments were excluded.

The cohort comprised around 700 healthy bone marrow donors. All cohort members were sampled while nominally healthy, although unrecorded immune exposures were likely present. The donor tested CMV seropositive and was one of the 289 seropositive cohort members. Each donor provided a peripheral blood sample, and peripheral blood mononuclear cells were used for TCR beta sequencing. The Qiagen DNeasy Blood Extraction Kit was used to extract genomic DNA from the blood cell samples. CDR1 and CDR2 are read off the germline V gene as SGHDT and YYEEEE. The CDR3 goes from the cysteine to the phenylalanine over 16 residues. Of the read, only the CDR3 DNA is kept; its 48 bases are in frame from base 1. Trimmed from V: 4 bases; trimmed from J: 7 bases; junction bases lacking a gene match: 14. The protocol used for the library was the immunoSEQ multiplex PCR assay. The multiplex PCR relied on a mix of 60 forward primers for TCR Vbeta segments and 13 reverse primers for TCR Jbeta segments. The CDR3 region of rearranged TCR beta genes was amplified from genomic DNA by a multiplex PCR assay. On the Illumina HiSeq System, the amplified TCR beta libraries were sequenced as 87-base-pair reads. The authors' analysis ran thus. In a later analysis, roughly 80 million unique TCR beta chains were counted across the roughly 700 repertoires, and about 10 million of these chains were shared by at least two donors. Raw reads were error-corrected and collapsed into unique sequences with a nearest-neighbor algorithm that merged closely related sequences to remove PCR and sequencing errors. V, D and J gene segments were assigned by aligning CDR3 sequences to IMGT reference sequences. For a sequence to be retained, a match of at least six nucleotides was required to both a V gene segment and a J gene segment. Rearrangements were called productive when the CDR3 lacked stop codons and stayed in frame with V and J; all others were non-productive. CDR3 was defined according to IMGT convention as the region running from the second conserved V-encoded cysteine to the conserved J-encoded phenylalanine. The earlier analysis of more than 450 of the donors excluded sequences that lacked an unambiguous match to a single V gene segment. An earlier analysis of some 610 of the donors called V segments functional above 56.7% productive rearrangements and segregating when the between-donor standard deviation exceeded 5%. A statistical classification framework was developed to diagnose cytomegalovirus status using the catalog of TCR beta chain sequences. V and J gene assignment, in a later analysis, came from comparing TCR nucleotide sequences with IMGT/GENE-DB human TR gene sequences. Using the TCRdist pipeline, a later analysis assigned CDR3 sequences along with most-parsimonious VDJ recombination scenarios. A later analysis defined each TCR beta chain by its CDR3 amino acid sequence plus V-gene family, and excluded reads lacking a unique V-gene family. As a way to deal with suspected cross-contamination and a sequencing artifact, a later analysis dropped approximately 590 nucleotide sequences that were highly shared and had low generation probability. In a later analysis, a clonal expansion index for each public chain was calculated from normalized within-repertoire ranks of inferred template counts. In a later analysis, generation probabilities were computed with a VDJ recombination model fitted to out-of-frame rearrangements, and the resulting probabilities were checked against IGoR. In a later analysis, TCR-TCR, TCR-HLA and TCR-CMV co-occurrence was scored with hypergeometric tests, and a repertoire-size bias correction was applied to TCR pairs. To estimate false discovery rates, a later analysis permuted the HLA or CMV assignments 20 times. A later analysis grouped co-occurring TCRs with DBSCAN, adding TCRdist sequence similarity when clustering within HLA-allele-positive subsets. Repertoires with fewer than 30,000 or more than 120,000 public chains, plus five repertoires with anomalous nucleotide sharing, were excluded from co-occurrence clustering. In TCRdb, the immuneACCESS table is reduced to in-frame sequences with V and J assigned. These tables do not hold every clone; where another copy was compared, an unresolved V gene accounts for under half, and the others remain unexplained. The V and J calls and clone size are taken from that table; D and trimming were inferred from the DNA. For this sample there are some 120,000 clones; about 80% appear just once. The ten largest clones capture about 9.1% of the sample.

The TCR sequence derives from a woman aged 50 to 60 in good health and CMV-seropositive. The chain is encoded by TRBV5-6 joined to TRBJ2-7; 10 of the junction bases match TRBD2. Sequencing used PBMCs. CDR3 region: CASSLGLAGGNREQYF. Read as DNA, the sequence is TGTGCCAGCAGCCTTGGGTTAGCGGGAGGCAACCGGGAGCAGTACTTC. Beyond the CDR3, the reference TRBV5-6 and TRBJ2-7 genes provide the residues; the full variable domain reads: DAGVTQSPTHLIKTRGQQVTLRCSPKSGHDTVSWYQQALGQGPQFIFQYYEEEERQRGNFPDRFSGHQFPNYSSELNVNALLLGDSALYLCASSLGLAGGNREQYFGPGTRLTVT.